This TCR beta chain was sequenced for a study of control samples from healthy donors and cancer patients. Sequenced by immunoSEQ multiplex PCR; TCRdb stores in-frame clones only, minus some. The table lists 98,000 or so clones, 79% of them singletons, with under 12% in the top ten. Looked up from germline, CDR1 is SGDLS and CDR2 is YYNGEE. This CDR3 is 14 amino acids long. V lost 5 bases to trimming and J lost 5 bases; unmatched junction nucleotides: 6. The gene calls are TRBV9 and TRBJ2-7; the match to TRBD1 covers 11 bases. The sequence was obtained from a woman aged 30 to 39 in good health. The sample consisted of blood. CDR3 amino acids: CASSRTGGLHEQYF. The DNA for the CDR3 is TGTGCCAGCAGTCGGACAGGGGGCCTACACGAGCAGTACTTC.